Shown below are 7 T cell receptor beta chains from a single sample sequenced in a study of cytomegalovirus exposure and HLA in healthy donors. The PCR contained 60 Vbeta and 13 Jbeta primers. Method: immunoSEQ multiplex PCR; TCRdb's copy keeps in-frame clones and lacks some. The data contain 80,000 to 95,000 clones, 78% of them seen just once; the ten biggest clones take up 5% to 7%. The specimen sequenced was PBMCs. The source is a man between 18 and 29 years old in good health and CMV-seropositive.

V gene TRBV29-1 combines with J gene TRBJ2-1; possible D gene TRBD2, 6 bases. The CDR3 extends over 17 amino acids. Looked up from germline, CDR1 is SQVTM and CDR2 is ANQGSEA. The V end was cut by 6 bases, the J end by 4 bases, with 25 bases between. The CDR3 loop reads CSVSSAGRRNRYNEQFF. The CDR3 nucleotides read TGCAGCGTCTCCTCTGCAGGGAGGAGGAATCGGTACAATGAGCAGTTCTTC.

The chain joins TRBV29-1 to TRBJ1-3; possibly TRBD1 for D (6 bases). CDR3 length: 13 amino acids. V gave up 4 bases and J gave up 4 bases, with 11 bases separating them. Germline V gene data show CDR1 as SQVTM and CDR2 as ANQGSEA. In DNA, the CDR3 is TGCAGCGTTGCTTCCGGGACAGGAAACACCATATATTTT. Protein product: CSVASGTGNTIYF.

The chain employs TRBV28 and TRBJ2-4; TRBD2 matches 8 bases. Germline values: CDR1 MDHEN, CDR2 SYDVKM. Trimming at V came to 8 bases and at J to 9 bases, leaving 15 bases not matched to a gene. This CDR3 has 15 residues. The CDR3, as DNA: TGTGCCAGCCGTCTCTCGGCGGGAGGACTTGCCATTCAGTACTTC. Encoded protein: CASRLSAGGLAIQYF.

CDR3 in DNA: TGTGCCATCAGTAGGACGGGGGAAGGGGGCCGTCAGCCCCAGCATTTT. It translates to CAISRTGEGGRQPQHF. V gene TRBV10-3 combines with J gene TRBJ1-5, with 7 bases fitting TRBD1. CDR1 and CDR2 from the germline V gene are ENHRY and SYGVKD. V dropped 5 bases and J dropped 6; count of bases not matched to a gene: 13. The CDR3 loop spans 16 amino acids.

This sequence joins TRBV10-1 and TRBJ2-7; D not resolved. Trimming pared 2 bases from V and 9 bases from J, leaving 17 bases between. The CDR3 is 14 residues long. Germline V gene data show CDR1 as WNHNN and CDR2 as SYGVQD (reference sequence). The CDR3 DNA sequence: TGCGCCAGCAGTGAGAATCTAATCTCTTCGGTGCAGTACTTC. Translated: CASSENLISSVQYF.

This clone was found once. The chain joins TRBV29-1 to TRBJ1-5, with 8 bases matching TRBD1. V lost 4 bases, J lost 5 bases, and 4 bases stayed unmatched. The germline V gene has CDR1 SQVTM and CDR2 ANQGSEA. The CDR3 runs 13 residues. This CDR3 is CSVAGGADQPQHF. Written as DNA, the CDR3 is TGCAGCGTTGCAGGGGGCGCGGATCAGCCCCAGCATTTT.

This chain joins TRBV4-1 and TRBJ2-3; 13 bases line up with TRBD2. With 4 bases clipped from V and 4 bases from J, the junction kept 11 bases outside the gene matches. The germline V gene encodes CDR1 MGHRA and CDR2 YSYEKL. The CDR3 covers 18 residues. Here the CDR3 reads CASSLFKTSGRSSDTQYF. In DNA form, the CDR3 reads TGCGCCAGCAGCCTATTTAAGACTAGCGGGAGGTCATCAGATACGCAGTATTTT.